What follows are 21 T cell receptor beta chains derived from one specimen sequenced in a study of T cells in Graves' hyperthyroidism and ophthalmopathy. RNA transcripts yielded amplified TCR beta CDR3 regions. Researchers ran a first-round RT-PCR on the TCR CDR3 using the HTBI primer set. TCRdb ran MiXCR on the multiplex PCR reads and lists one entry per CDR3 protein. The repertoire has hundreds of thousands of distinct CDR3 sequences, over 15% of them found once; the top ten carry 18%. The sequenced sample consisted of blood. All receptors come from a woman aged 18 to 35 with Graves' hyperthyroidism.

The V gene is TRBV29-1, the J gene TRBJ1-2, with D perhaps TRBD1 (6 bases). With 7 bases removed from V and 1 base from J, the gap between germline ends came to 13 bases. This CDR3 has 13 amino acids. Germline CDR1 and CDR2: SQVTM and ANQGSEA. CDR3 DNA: TGCAGCGCCGAGGGGGGATTTAACTATGGCTACACCTTC. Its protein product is CSAEGGFNYGYTF. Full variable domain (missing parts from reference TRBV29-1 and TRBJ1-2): SAVISQKPSRDICQRGTSLTIQCQVDSQVTMMFWYRQQPGQSLTLIATANQGSEATYESGFVIDKFPISRPNLTFSTLTVSNMSPEDSSIYLCSAEGGFNYGYTFGSGTRLTVV.

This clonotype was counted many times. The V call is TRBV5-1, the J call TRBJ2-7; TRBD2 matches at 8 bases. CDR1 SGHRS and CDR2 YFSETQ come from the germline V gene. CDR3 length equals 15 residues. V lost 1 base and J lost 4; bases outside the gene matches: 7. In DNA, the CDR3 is TGCGCCAGCAGCTTGACCGGGAGGGCCCAATACGAGCAGTACTTC. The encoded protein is CASSLTGRAQYEQYF.

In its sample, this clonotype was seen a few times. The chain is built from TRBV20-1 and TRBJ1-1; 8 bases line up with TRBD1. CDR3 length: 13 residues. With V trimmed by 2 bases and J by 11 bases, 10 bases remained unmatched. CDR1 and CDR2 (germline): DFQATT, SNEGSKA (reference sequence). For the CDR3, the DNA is TGCAGTGCTAGACCCCCGACAGGGGCGAGGGCTTTCTTT. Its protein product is CSARPPTGARAFF.

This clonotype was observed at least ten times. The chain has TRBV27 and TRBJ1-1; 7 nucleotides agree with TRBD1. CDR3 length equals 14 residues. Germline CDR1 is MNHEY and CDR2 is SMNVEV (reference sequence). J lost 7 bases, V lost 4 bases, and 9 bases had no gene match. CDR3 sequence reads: CASSYRSGGGEAFF. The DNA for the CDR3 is TGTGCCAGCAGTTATCGTTCAGGGGGGGGTGAAGCTTTCTTT.

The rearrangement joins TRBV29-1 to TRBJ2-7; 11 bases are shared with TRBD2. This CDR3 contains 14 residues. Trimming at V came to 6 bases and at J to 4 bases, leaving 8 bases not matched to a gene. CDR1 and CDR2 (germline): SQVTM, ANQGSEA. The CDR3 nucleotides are TGCAGCGTCGGGACTAGCGGAACCGAATACGAGCAGTACTTC. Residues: CSVGTSGTEYEQYF.

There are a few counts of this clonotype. CDR3 loop: CATSAQGTGELFF. CDR3 nucleotides: TGTGCCACCAGTGCTCAGGGGACCGGGGAGCTGTTTTTT. V gene TRBV24-1 combines with J gene TRBJ2-2; TRBD1 might be the D (6 bases). CDR3 length: 13 amino acids. Trimming took 5 bases from V and 5 from J, leaving 8 bases between them. Germline V gene lookup returns CDR1 KGHDR and CDR2 SFDVKD.

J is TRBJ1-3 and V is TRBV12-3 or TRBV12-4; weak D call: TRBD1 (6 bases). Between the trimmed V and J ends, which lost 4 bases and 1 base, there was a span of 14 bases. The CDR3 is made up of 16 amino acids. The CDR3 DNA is TGTGCCAGCAGTTCTAACAGGGCCTTTTCTGGAAACACCATATATTTT. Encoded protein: CASSSNRAFSGNTIYF.

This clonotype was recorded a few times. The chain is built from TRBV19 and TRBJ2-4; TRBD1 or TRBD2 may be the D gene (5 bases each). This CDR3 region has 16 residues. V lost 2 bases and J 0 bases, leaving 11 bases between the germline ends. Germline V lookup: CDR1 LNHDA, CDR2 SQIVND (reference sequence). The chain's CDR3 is CASSIRPGRAKNIQYF. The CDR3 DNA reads TGTGCCAGTAGTATAAGGCCAGGGAGAGCCAAAAACATTCAGTACTTC.

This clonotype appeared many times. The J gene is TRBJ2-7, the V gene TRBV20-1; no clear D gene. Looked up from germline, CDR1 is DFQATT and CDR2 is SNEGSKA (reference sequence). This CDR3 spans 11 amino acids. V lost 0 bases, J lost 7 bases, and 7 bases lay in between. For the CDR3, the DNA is TGCAGTGCTAGAGATGGAGTGGAGCAGTACTTC. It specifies CSARDGVEQYF.

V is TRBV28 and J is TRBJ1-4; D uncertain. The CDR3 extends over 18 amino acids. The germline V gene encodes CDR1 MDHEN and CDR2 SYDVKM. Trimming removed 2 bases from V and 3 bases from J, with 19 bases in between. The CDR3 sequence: CASSLGRGAGFSNEKLFF. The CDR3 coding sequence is TGTGCCAGCAGTTTAGGTAGAGGAGCGGGATTTTCTAATGAAAAACTGTTTTTT.

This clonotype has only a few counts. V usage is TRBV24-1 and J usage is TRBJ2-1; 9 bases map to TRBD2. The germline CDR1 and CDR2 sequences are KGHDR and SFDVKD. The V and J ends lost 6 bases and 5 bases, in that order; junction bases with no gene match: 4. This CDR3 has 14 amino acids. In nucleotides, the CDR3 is TGTGCCACCAGTCGGGCGGGAGGGGACAATGAGCAGTTCTTC. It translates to CATSRAGGDNEQFF.

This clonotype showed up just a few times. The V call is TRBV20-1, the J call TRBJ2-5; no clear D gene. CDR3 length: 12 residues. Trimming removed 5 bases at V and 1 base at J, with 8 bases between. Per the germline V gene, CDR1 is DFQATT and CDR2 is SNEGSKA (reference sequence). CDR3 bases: TGCAGTGCTGAATACCTCCAAGAGACCCAGTACTTC. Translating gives CSAEYLQETQYF.

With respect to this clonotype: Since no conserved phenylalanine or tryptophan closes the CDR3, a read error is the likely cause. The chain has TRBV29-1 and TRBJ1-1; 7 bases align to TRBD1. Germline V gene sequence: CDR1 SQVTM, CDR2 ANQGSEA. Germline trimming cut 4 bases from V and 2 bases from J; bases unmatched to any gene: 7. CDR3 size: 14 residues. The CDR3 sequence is CSVVRWTGNTEAFL. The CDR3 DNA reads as TGCAGCGTTGTTCGCTGGACAGGTAACACTGAAGCTTTCCTT.

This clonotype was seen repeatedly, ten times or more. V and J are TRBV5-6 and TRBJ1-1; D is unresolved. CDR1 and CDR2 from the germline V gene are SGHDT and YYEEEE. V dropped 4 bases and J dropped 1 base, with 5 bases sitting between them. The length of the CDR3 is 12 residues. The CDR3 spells CASSRSNTEAFF. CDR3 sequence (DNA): TGTGCCAGCAGCCGTTCGAACACTGAAGCTTTCTTT.

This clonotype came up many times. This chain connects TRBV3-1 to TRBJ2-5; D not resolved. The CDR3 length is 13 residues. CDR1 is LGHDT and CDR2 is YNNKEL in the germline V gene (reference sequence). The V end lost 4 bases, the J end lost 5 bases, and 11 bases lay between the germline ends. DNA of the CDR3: TGTGCCAGCAGCCGGGTCTCAACGGAGACCCAGTACTTC. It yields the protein CASSRVSTETQYF.

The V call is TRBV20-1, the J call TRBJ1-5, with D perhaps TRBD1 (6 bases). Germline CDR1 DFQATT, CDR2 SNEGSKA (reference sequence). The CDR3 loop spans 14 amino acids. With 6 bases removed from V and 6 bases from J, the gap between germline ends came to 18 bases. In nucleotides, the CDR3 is TGCAGTGCCCCCATGTTGGGGGGCAGTCAGCCCCAGCATTTT. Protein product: CSAPMLGGSQPQHF.

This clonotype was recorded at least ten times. The CDR3 loop is CASSQGTSGGWYEQYF. The DNA of the CDR3 is TGTGCCAGCAGCCAAGGGACTAGCGGGGGATGGTACGAGCAGTACTTC. V is TRBV3-1 and J is TRBJ2-7, with TRBD2 matching over 13 bases. Germline CDR1 LGHDT, CDR2 YNNKEL (reference sequence). The CDR3 runs 16 residues. Trimming took 1 base from V and 4 from J; bases not matched to a gene: 4.

Here the CDR3 reads CASSVLGSTDTQYF. The CDR3 DNA reads as TGTGCCAGCAGTGTTCTAGGGAGCACAGATACGCAGTATTTT. The V call is TRBV6-1, the J call TRBJ2-3; unclear D gene. V shed 4 bases and J shed 0 bases, with 8 bases lying between them. This CDR3 has 14 amino acids. Germline CDR1 MNHNS, CDR2 SASEGT.

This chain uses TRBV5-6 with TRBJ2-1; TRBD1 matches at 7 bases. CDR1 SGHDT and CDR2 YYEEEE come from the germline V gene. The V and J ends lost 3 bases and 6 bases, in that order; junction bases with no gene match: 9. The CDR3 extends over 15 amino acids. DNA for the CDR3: TGTGCCAGCAGCTCCCGGGACAGCCTATTCAATGAGCAGTTCTTC. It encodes CASSSRDSLFNEQFF.

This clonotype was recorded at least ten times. CDR3 in amino acids: CASNRDSYNEQFF. As DNA, the CDR3 is TGTGCCAGCAACCGGGACAGCTACAATGAGCAGTTCTTC. The rearrangement joins TRBV2 to TRBJ2-1; 7 nucleotides align to TRBD1. From germline, CDR1 is SNHLY and CDR2 FYNNEI. This CDR3 is 13 amino acids long. Germline trimming cut 7 bases from V and 3 bases from J; bases unmatched to any gene: 3. Complete variable domain (other parts from reference TRBV2 and TRBJ2-1): EPEVTQTPSHQVTQMGQEVILRCVPISNHLYFYWYRQILGQKVEFLVSFYNNEISEKSEIFDDQFSVERPDGSNFTLKIRSTKLEDSAMYFCASNRDSYNEQFFGPGTRLTVL.

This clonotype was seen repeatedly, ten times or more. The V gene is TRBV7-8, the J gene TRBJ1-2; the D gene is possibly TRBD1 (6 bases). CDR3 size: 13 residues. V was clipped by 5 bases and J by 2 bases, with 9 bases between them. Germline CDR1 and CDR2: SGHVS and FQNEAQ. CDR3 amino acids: CASSMDRNYGYTF. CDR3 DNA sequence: TGTGCCAGCAGCATGGACAGAAACTATGGCTACACCTTC.